This entry features one TCR beta chain sequence. These data belong to a study of blood T cell repertoires in COVID-19. Study-level information: The United States, Italy and Spain supplied acute and convalescent COVID-19 samples.

Per the authors' pipeline: Reference gene primer amplification in the assay estimated nucleated cell counts. Profiling relied on immunoSEQ multiplex PCR, and the TCRdb table lists in-frame clones only, not all of them. That table furnishes V, J and clone size, whereas the DNA furnished D and trimming. The sample yields over 100,000 clones, roughly 88% seen once. Germline assignment: CDR1 SGHDN and CDR2 FVKESK. The CDR3 has 16 residues. V lost 0 bases to trimming and J lost 4 bases, with 15 bases between them. The rearrangement uses TRBV14 and TRBJ1-1; D gene unclear. The origin of this receptor is a man aged 50-60 years with acute or convalescent COVID-19. Specimen: peripheral blood. The CDR3 is CASSQDWQKPSTEAFF. CDR3 in DNA: TGTGCCAGCAGCCAAGATTGGCAAAAACCAAGCACTGAAGCTTTCTTT.